The 7 T cell receptor beta chains below come from one sample, sequenced in a study of response to subunit inactivated influenza vaccine. TCRdb redid the calling of the RT-PCR reads with MiXCR, one entry per CDR3 protein. The sample records roughly 620,000 distinct CDR3 sequences, 10% to 12% being singletons. The sample was also linked to a second study, of T cells expressing NK-cell markers. Per that paper: 5'RACE template switching with UMIs generated TCR beta cDNA.

The sequencing here drew on PBMCs from blood, taken on the day of vaccination. Receptors were obtained from a man between 45 and 60 years old who received an inactivated influenza vaccine.

This clonotype has only a few counts. This rearrangement joins TRBV30 to TRBJ2-3; 11 positions match TRBD2. Germline loops: CDR1 GTSNPN, CDR2 SVGIG (reference sequence). CDR3 length equals 13 residues. The CDR3 is CAYLSGRGYTQYF. CDR3 sequence (DNA): TGTGCATACCTTAGCGGGAGGGGATATACGCAGTATTTT.

This clonotype was detected a few times. The V and J genes are TRBV6-2 or TRBV6-3 and TRBJ2-1; TRBD1 might be the D (5 bases). V was trimmed by 6 bases and J by 6 bases, leaving 18 bases between them. Looked up from germline, CDR1 is MNHEY and CDR2 is SVGEGT. The length of the CDR3 is 15 residues. The CDR3 is CASRLRGVAVNEQFF. In nucleotides, the CDR3 is TGTGCCAGCAGACTTAGGGGCGTCGCAGTCAATGAGCAGTTCTTC.

This clonotype was seen repeatedly, ten times or more. V gene TRBV5-1 combines with J gene TRBJ2-7; D uncertain. The ends were cut back, 0 bases at V and 1 base at J, with 17 bases in the middle. The germline CDR1 and CDR2 sequences are SGHRS and YFSETQ. The CDR3 contains 17 residues. The CDR3 nucleotides are TGCGCCAGCAGCTTGGACGCGGCATGGACGCCTTCCTACGAGCAGTACTTC. This codes for CASSLDAAWTPSYEQYF.

This clonotype was counted a few times. The V gene is TRBV6-2 or TRBV6-3, the J gene TRBJ2-1; TRBD1 aligns across 11 bases. Germline V lookup: CDR1 MNHEY, CDR2 SVGEGT. The CDR3 spans 15 residues. Unmatched junction bases numbered 9, after V lost 6 bases and J lost 8 bases. The DNA for the CDR3 is TGTGCCAGCAGAACCGGGACAGGGGGTCATCATGAGCAGTTCTTC. The encoded protein is CASRTGTGGHHEQFF.

V gene TRBV28 combines with J gene TRBJ2-2, with 11 bases lining up with TRBD2. The CDR3 is made up of 17 amino acids. In germline, CDR1 is MDHEN, CDR2 SYDVKM. Trimming cost V 1 base and J 0 bases; bases outside gene matches: 1. CDR3 loop: CASSLLAGGANTGELFF. For the CDR3, the DNA is TGTGCCAGCAGTTTATTAGCGGGGGGGGCGAACACCGGGGAGCTGTTTTTT.

This clonotype came up a few times. V gene TRBV20-1 combines with J gene TRBJ2-3, with TRBD2 matching 11 bases. Losses at the gene ends were 1 base for V and 1 base for J; bases not matched to a gene: 1. CDR1 is DFQATT and CDR2 is SNEGSKA in the germline V gene (reference sequence). The CDR3 totals 15 residues. CDR3 in DNA: TGCAGTGCTAGAGTGACTAGCGGGGGCACAGATACGCAGTATTTT. This encodes CSARVTSGGTDTQYF.

This clonotype has only a few counts. V usage is TRBV5-1 and J usage is TRBJ2-3, with 7 nucleotides matching TRBD2. The CDR3 runs 11 residues. Germline CDR1 is SGHRS and CDR2 is YFSETQ. With 7 bases clipped from V and 8 bases from J, the junction kept 4 bases outside the gene matches. CDR3 sequence reads: CASGEGSTQYF. The CDR3 DNA reads as TGCGCCAGCGGGGAGGGGTCTACGCAGTATTTT.